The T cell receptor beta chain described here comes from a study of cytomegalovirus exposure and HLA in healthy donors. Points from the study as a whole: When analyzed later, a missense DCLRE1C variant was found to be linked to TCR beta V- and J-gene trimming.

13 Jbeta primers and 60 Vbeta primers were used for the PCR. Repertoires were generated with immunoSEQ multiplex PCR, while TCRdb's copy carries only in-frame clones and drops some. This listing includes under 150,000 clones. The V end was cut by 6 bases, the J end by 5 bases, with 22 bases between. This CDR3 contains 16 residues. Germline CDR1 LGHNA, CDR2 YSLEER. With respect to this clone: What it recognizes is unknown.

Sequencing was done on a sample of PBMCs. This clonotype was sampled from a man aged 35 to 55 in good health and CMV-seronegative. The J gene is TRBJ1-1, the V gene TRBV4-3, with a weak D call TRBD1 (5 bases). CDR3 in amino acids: CASSLLYLQGGTEAFF. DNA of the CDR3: TGCGCCAGCAGTCTACTTTACCTTCAGGGTGGTACTGAAGCTTTCTTT.